This TCR beta chain was found in a study of blood T cell repertoires in COVID-19. Sequenced by immunoSEQ multiplex PCR; TCRdb stores in-frame clones only, minus some. The sample holds around 280,000 clones; around 87% are singletons and the top ten take roughly 1.9%. The J segment lost 4 bases and the V segment lost 3 bases, leaving 9 bases of the junction unmatched. Germline loops: CDR1 SGHAT, CDR2 FQNNGV. The CDR3 is made up of 15 amino acids. The sequenced sample consisted of peripheral blood. The J gene is TRBJ2-7, the V gene TRBV11-2; 7 nucleotides match TRBD1. The source is a woman aged 25 to 45 who had recovered from COVID-19. The CDR3 spells CASSFARDSYYEQYF. In nucleotides, the CDR3 is TGTGCCAGCAGCTTCGCCCGGGACAGTTATTACGAGCAGTACTTC.